This T cell receptor (beta chain) appears in the sequencing data of a study of blood T cell repertoires in COVID-19. At the level of the study: COVID-19 samples from acute and convalescent phases originated in the United States, Italy and Spain. T cells, B-cell-depleted T cells, or PBMCs supplied cDNA or gDNA.

The protocol was immunoSEQ multiplex PCR, while the TCRdb copy is restricted to in-frame clones and leaves out a portion. The table has over 150,000 clones, 87% seen once. Losses at the gene ends were 5 bases for V and 1 base for J; bases not matched to a gene: 3. The germline V gene has CDR1 SEHNR and CDR2 FQNEAQ (reference sequence). The CDR3 totals 15 residues. Sequencing was carried out using peripheral blood. This receptor was taken from a woman between 55 and 75 years old who had recovered from COVID-19. J is TRBJ2-3 and V is TRBV7-9; 10 bases line up with TRBD1. The CDR3: CASSLGQGGTDTQYF. In DNA form, the CDR3 reads TGTGCCAGCAGCCTAGGACAGGGGGGCACAGATACGCAGTATTTT.